These 30 T cell receptor beta chains came from one sample sequenced in a study of CD8 T cells in ankylosing spondylitis. TCRdb redid the calling of the 5' RACE reads with MiXCR, one entry per CDR3 protein. Found here are about 150,000 distinct CDR3 sequences, about a third of them singletons; the top ten hold 5.5% to 7.5%. The sample was synovial fluid, either unsorted or a sorted T cell fraction (not recorded which). These TCRs come from a male donor with ankylosing spondylitis.

The chain links TRBV20-1 to TRBJ1-5; D is unresolved. Trimming took off 5 bases at V and 2 bases at J, with 10 bases between the two ends. In germline, CDR1 is DFQATT, CDR2 SNEGSKA (reference sequence). The CDR3 loop spans 13 amino acids. CDR3 nucleotides: TGCAGTGCTCCCGGGGATGGCAATCAGCCCCAGCATTTT. Translating gives CSAPGDGNQPQHF.

This clonotype appeared a few times. The rearrangement uses TRBV30 and TRBJ2-7; D is tentatively TRBD1 or TRBD2 (7 bases each). This CDR3 comprises 16 residues. Between the trimmed V and J ends, which lost 1 base and 2 bases, there was a span of 18 bases. From germline, CDR1 is GTSNPN and CDR2 SVGIG (reference sequence). Here the CDR3 DNA reads TGTGCCTGGAGTGGGGGGGGACAGCAATTACCCTACGAGCAGTACTTC. Residues: CAWSGGGQQLPYEQYF.

The V gene is TRBV29-1, the J gene TRBJ1-2; D not resolved. CDR3 size: 13 residues. Trimming cost V 7 bases and J 0 bases, with 12 bases left between them. Germline lookup yields CDR1 SQVTM and CDR2 ANQGSEA. In DNA form, the CDR3 reads TGCAGCGATAGCCGACGGTCTAACTATGGCTACACCTTC. Its protein product is CSDSRRSNYGYTF.

The chain is built from TRBV28 and TRBJ1-4; the D gene is possibly TRBD1 (6 bases). Germline CDR1 is MDHEN and CDR2 is SYDVKM. The CDR3 spans 14 residues. Trimming took 6 bases from V and 8 from J, leaving 16 bases between them. For the CDR3, the DNA is TGTGCCAGCAGGCCGGACAGCGCGGTCGAAAAACTGTTTTTT. This sequence encodes CASRPDSAVEKLFF.

This clonotype was picked up a small number of times. The J gene is TRBJ1-1, the V gene TRBV5-1; TRBD1 agrees at 10 bases. Germline lookup yields CDR1 SGHRS and CDR2 YFSETQ. The CDR3 consists of 14 residues. Losses at the gene ends were 5 bases for V and 1 base for J; bases not matched to a gene: 2. The CDR3 sequence is CASRGTGENTEAFF. DNA for the CDR3: TGCGCCAGCAGGGGGACAGGGGAGAACACTGAAGCTTTCTTT.

The J gene is TRBJ1-4, the V gene TRBV2, with a tentative D call TRBD1 (5 bases). The CDR3 is 15 amino acids. Germline CDR1 SNHLY, CDR2 FYNNEI. Trimming cost V 6 bases and J 7 bases, with 18 bases left between them. CDR3: CASRSDQTGLEKLFF. The DNA of the CDR3 is TGTGCCAGCAGATCTGACCAAACGGGACTTGAAAAACTGTTTTTT.

This clonotype showed up just a few times. This chain uses TRBV10-3 with TRBJ2-2; no reliable D call. V was clipped by 6 bases and J by 5 bases, with 16 bases between them. The CDR3 extends over 15 amino acids. The germline V gene encodes CDR1 ENHRY and CDR2 SYGVKD. DNA of the CDR3: TGTGCCATCAGCCCCGGACCGTTGGTAACCGGGGAGCTGTTTTTT. Translating it yields CAISPGPLVTGELFF.

The table lists this clonotype with a few counts. J is TRBJ2-1 and V is TRBV20-1; D might be TRBD1 (6 bases). The CDR3 covers 15 residues. V shed 0 bases and J shed 5 bases, with 14 bases lying between them. Germline CDR1 DFQATT, CDR2 SNEGSKA (reference sequence). CDR3 coding DNA: TGCAGTGCTAGAGATCAAGGACAGATACACAATGAGCAGTTCTTC. This translates into CSARDQGQIHNEQFF.

In this sample, this clonotype turned up a few times. V is TRBV20-1 and J is TRBJ1-2; TRBD1 aligns across 9 bases. CDR3 length: 14 amino acids. Trimming at V came to 3 bases and at J to 5 bases, leaving 7 bases not matched to a gene. The germline V gene has CDR1 DFQATT and CDR2 SNEGSKA (reference sequence). The chain's CDR3 is CSARRDREIYGYTF. The CDR3 nucleotides read TGCAGTGCTAGGCGGGACAGGGAAATATATGGCTACACCTTC.

This chain links TRBV5-1 with TRBJ1-1; 7 bases match TRBD1. The CDR3 sequence is 16 residues long. Germline CDR1 SGHRS, CDR2 YFSETQ. J lost 2 bases, V lost 0 bases, and 7 bases had no gene match. Here the CDR3 reads CASSLELRGANTEAFF. CDR3 in DNA: TGCGCCAGCAGCTTGGAGCTCAGGGGGGCTAACACTGAAGCTTTCTTT.

This clonotype came up once. The chain couples TRBV7-9 to TRBJ2-2, with 8 positions matching TRBD1. V shed 4 bases, J shed 4 bases, and the junction held 5 bases outside the gene matches. The CDR3 runs to 15 residues. Germline loops: CDR1 SEHNR, CDR2 FQNEAQ (reference sequence). The CDR3 protein is CASSYTGGSTGELFF. CDR3 bases: TGTGCCAGCAGCTATACAGGGGGATCCACCGGGGAGCTGTTTTTT.

This clonotype was seen more than once but under ten times. The genes are TRBV27 and TRBJ2-7, with D perhaps assigned TRBD1 or TRBD2 (5 bases each). CDR1 and CDR2 from the germline V gene are MNHEY and SMNVEV (reference sequence). The ends were cut back, 4 bases at V and 4 bases at J, with 14 bases in the middle. The length of the CDR3 is 14 residues. The CDR3 DNA reads as TGTGCCAGCAGTTCACTGGCTGGGGGTTACGAGCAGTACTTC. Translating it yields CASSSLAGGYEQYF.

This clonotype was picked up many times. V usage is TRBV4-3 and J usage is TRBJ1-2, with 8 bases fitting TRBD1. Losses at the gene ends were 3 bases for V and 0 bases for J; bases not matched to a gene: 0. The CDR3 is 14 amino acids. The germline V gene encodes CDR1 LGHNA and CDR2 YSLEER. The CDR3: CASSQTGANYGYTF. CDR3 bases: TGCGCCAGCAGCCAGACAGGGGCTAACTATGGCTACACCTTC.

The chain has TRBV2 and TRBJ1-6; tentatively, D is TRBD1 (6 bases). The CDR3 extends over 16 amino acids. The ends were cut back, 6 bases at V and 5 bases at J, with 17 bases in the middle. Germline V gene sequence: CDR1 SNHLY, CDR2 FYNNEI. The CDR3 protein is CASRLRGGRDNSPLHF. The CDR3 DNA reads as TGTGCCAGCAGGTTGAGAGGGGGTAGAGATAATTCACCCCTCCACTTT.

V and J are TRBV15 and TRBJ2-2; D gene ambiguous. Trimming left V 0 bases short and J 2 bases short, with 16 bases between. Germline V lookup: CDR1 LNHNV, CDR2 YYDKDF (reference sequence). The CDR3 is 18 residues long. As DNA, the CDR3 is TGTGCCACCAGCAGAGAACAGATAAAGATCCTAAACACCGGGGAGCTGTTTTTT. Its protein is CATSREQIKILNTGELFF.

This clonotype was detected a few times. The genes are TRBV7-2 and TRBJ1-6; D unclear. Trimming stripped 5 bases from V and 9 bases from J, with 11 bases between. Germline V gene sequence: CDR1 SGHTA, CDR2 FQGNSA. The CDR3 is made up of 13 amino acids. The CDR3 DNA follows: TGTGCCAGCAGCATCAAAACGAGTTCACCCCTCCACTTT. This codes for CASSIKTSSPLHF.

The V gene is TRBV20-1, the J gene TRBJ1-2, with D perhaps TRBD1 (6 bases). The germline CDR1 and CDR2 sequences are DFQATT and SNEGSKA (reference sequence). This CDR3 is 16 amino acids long. Trimming took 5 bases from V and 1 from J, leaving 20 bases between them. The CDR3 sequence is CSADTLGGGYNYGYTF. The CDR3 nucleotides read TGCAGTGCTGATACACTTGGCGGGGGCTATAACTATGGCTACACCTTC.

Here the CDR3 reads CASSYSAGIETQYF. The DNA of the CDR3 is TGTGCCAGCAGTTACTCGGCAGGGATAGAGACCCAGTACTTC. V usage is TRBV6-2 or TRBV6-3 and J usage is TRBJ2-5, with D perhaps matching TRBD1 (5 bases). The CDR3 sequence is 14 residues long. Germline CDR1 MNHEY, CDR2 SVGEGT. V lost 0 bases and J 4 bases, leaving 9 bases between the germline ends.

The sample holds many counts of this clonotype. The V gene is TRBV20-1, the J gene TRBJ2-7, with D possibly called TRBD1 or TRBD2 (6 bases each). The CDR3 covers 14 residues. Trimming stripped 0 bases from V and 2 bases from J, with 11 bases between. From germline, CDR1 is DFQATT and CDR2 SNEGSKA (reference sequence). CDR3 in DNA: TGCAGTGCTAGAGATCGGGGGCTAACCTACGAGCAGTACTTC. This translates into CSARDRGLTYEQYF.

The V gene is TRBV9, the J gene TRBJ2-1, with TRBD2 matching 7 bases. CDR3 size: 16 residues. Germline CDR1 is SGDLS and CDR2 is YYNGEE. The V segment lost 4 bases and the J segment 3 bases; nucleotides outside the gene matches: 10. CDR3 DNA: TGTGCCAGCAGCCCCTACCTTGGCGGGGGCTACAATGAGCAGTTCTTC. It is translated as CASSPYLGGGYNEQFF. The whole variable domain, filled in from reference TRBV9 and TRBJ2-1, reads DSGVTQTPKHLITATGQRVTLRCSPRSGDLSVYWYQQSLDQGLQFLIQYYNGEERAKGNILERFSAQQFPDLHSELNLSSLELGDSALYFCASSPYLGGGYNEQFFGPGTRLTVL.

The chain recombines TRBV7-3 with TRBJ2-5, with D possibly matching TRBD1 (6 bases). The CDR3 contains 14 residues. Germline loops: CDR1 SGHTA, CDR2 FQGTGA. V lost 2 bases and J 4 bases, leaving 11 bases between the germline ends. CDR3 residues: CASSLGGRGETQYF. In DNA, the CDR3 is TGTGCCAGCAGCTTAGGGGGCCGGGGAGAGACCCAGTACTTC.

This clonotype showed up just a few times. V and J are TRBV7-2 and TRBJ1-3; D unresolved. Trimming removed 4 bases at V and 0 bases at J, with 10 bases between. The germline V gene has CDR1 SGHTA and CDR2 FQGNSA. The CDR3 loop spans 15 amino acids. CDR3 DNA: TGTGCCAGCAGCTATGCGTCGGGCTCTGGAAACACCATATATTTT. Its translation: CASSYASGSGNTIYF.

There are a few counts of this clonotype. The chain carries TRBV6-2 or TRBV6-3 and TRBJ2-7; TRBD2 aligns across 10 bases. V gave up 5 bases and J gave up 6 bases; unmatched junction bases: 10. The CDR3 loop spans 15 amino acids. Germline CDR1 and CDR2: MNHEY and SVGEGT. The CDR3 protein is CASSGASGRALEQYF. The CDR3 DNA follows: TGTGCCAGCAGTGGAGCTAGCGGGAGAGCGCTCGAGCAGTACTTC.

The gene calls are TRBV5-1 and TRBJ2-5, with a possible D match to TRBD2 (6 bases). CDR3 length equals 16 residues. Per germline, CDR1 SGHRS and CDR2 YFSETQ. Trimming shortened V by 0 bases and J by 0 bases, and 12 bases separated the two germline ends. The CDR3 here is CASSLDPGGYQETQYF. The CDR3 bases are TGCGCCAGCAGCTTGGATCCCGGGGGTTACCAAGAGACCCAGTACTTC.

This chain connects TRBV5-5 to TRBJ2-2; D gene uncertain. The CDR3 spans 16 residues. V lost 0 bases and J lost 0, with 9 bases in between. CDR1 is SGHKS, CDR2 YYEKEE, per germline (reference sequence). CDR3 nucleotide sequence: TGTGCCAGCAGCTTGGTTACCGACGCGAACACCGGGGAGCTGTTTTTT. Translation: CASSLVTDANTGELFF.

This clonotype was counted between two and nine times. V and J are TRBV3-1 and TRBJ1-4; 7 positions match TRBD1. The CDR3 totals 16 residues. Germline CDR1 is LGHDT and CDR2 is YNNKEL (reference sequence). V gave up 4 bases and J gave up 3 bases; unmatched junction bases: 8. CDR3 sequence reads: CASSRRPGQSNEKLFF. The CDR3 coding sequence is TGTGCCAGCAGCCGCCGGCCGGGACAGTCTAATGAAAAACTGTTTTTT.

The V and J genes are TRBV20-1 and TRBJ2-2; 7 bases align to TRBD2. The V segment lost 0 bases and the J segment 5 bases; nucleotides outside the gene matches: 3. The CDR3 totals 14 residues. Germline V gives CDR1 DFQATT, CDR2 SNEGSKA (reference sequence). The CDR3 region is CSARDFGGTGELFF. The CDR3 nucleotides read TGCAGTGCTAGAGATTTCGGGGGGACCGGGGAGCTGTTTTTT.

This clonotype was found a few times. V gene TRBV28 combines with J gene TRBJ2-5, with D possibly being TRBD1 or TRBD2 (5 bases each). The V and J ends lost 6 bases and 5 bases respectively, with 22 bases between them. In germline, CDR1 is MDHEN, CDR2 SYDVKM. The CDR3 spans 16 residues. CDR3 sequence: CASSPRGSVGEETQYF. CDR3 bases: TGTGCCAGCAGCCCCCGTGGTTCTGTGGGGGAGGAGACCCAGTACTTC. Filled out from reference TRBV28 and TRBJ2-5, the complete variable domain reads DVKVTQSSRYLVKRTGEKVFLECVQDMDHENMFWYRQDPGLGLRLIYFSYDVKMKEKGDIPEGYSVSREKKERFSLILESASTNQTSMYLCASSPRGSVGEETQYFGPGTRLLVL.

The chain is built from TRBV5-1 and TRBJ2-1; no reliable D call. V was clipped by 0 bases and J by 2 bases, with 9 bases between them. This CDR3 comprises 15 residues. Germline CDR1 is SGHRS and CDR2 is YFSETQ. The CDR3 spells CASSLGFPAYNEQFF. Here the CDR3 DNA reads TGCGCCAGCAGCTTGGGTTTTCCGGCCTACAATGAGCAGTTCTTC.

The chain is built from TRBV7-3 and TRBJ2-1; either TRBD1 or TRBD2 may fit D (6 bases each). In germline, CDR1 is SGHTA, CDR2 FQGTGA. This CDR3 is 14 amino acids long. The V end lost 5 bases, the J end lost 8 bases, and 16 bases lay between the germline ends. The CDR3 DNA follows: TGTGCCAGCAGCCTCGGGGGCGGTTTTGATGAGCAGTTCTTC. Translating gives CASSLGGGFDEQFF.